Below, one T cell receptor (beta chain) is given with its context. Its antigen is not known. At one of its ends the junction is not consistent with the germline gene, which may arise from a read error. This sample is drawn from a study of T cell responses to AZD1222 COVID-19 vaccine. Overall study results and limits: Seropositivity was recorded at baseline in only a handful of AZD1222 recipients. Variant regions that are unmutated are reportedly the target of nearly half of spike-specific TCRs. None of the repertoires were sampled until the peak T cell response had passed. CD4 TCRs linked to vaccination spanned spike, dominating at 160-218 and 743-854.

The length of the CDR3 is 15 residues. CDR1 is SSHAT, CDR2 FNYEAQ, per germline (reference sequence). Measured with immunoSEQ multiplex PCR; TCRdb has only the in-frame clones, and not every one. The data show about 81,000 clones, 90% seen once. The input for sequencing was peripheral blood, taken 28 days after the second AZD1222 dose. The rearrangement uses TRBV7-7 and TRBJ2-1; 12 bases are shared with TRBD2. The origin of this receptor is an adult who received the AZD1222 COVID-19 vaccine. CDR3 residues: CASSAGLAGYNEQFF. The CDR3 coding sequence is TGTGCTAGCAGCGCGGGACTAGCGGGCTACAATGAGCAGTTCTTC.